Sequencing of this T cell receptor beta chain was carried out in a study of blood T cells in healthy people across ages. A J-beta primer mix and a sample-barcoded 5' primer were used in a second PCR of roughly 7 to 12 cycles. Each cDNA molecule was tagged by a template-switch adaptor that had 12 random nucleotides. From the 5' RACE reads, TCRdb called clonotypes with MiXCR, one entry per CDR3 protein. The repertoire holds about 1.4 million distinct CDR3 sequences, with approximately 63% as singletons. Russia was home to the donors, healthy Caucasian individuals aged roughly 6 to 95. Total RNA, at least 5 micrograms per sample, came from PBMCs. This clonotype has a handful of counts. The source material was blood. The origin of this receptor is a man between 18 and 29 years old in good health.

CDR3 in DNA: TGTGCCAGCAGTGCCATAGACAGGGTCGACGATGAGCAGTTCTTC. Translated: CASSAIDRVDDEQFF. The V gene is TRBV27, the J gene TRBJ2-1, with 7 bases lining up with TRBD1. The germline gives CDR1 MNHEY, CDR2 SMNVEV (reference sequence). The CDR3 has 15 residues. J was trimmed by 8 bases and V by 5 bases; bases with no gene match: 12.